A single sample is the source of the 11 T cell receptor beta chains below, sequenced in a study of neoadjuvant anti-PD-1 for oral cavity cancer. Repertoires were generated with immunoSEQ multiplex PCR, while TCRdb's copy carries only in-frame clones and drops some. The sample has about 16,000 clones; 55% to 70% are singletons. Sequenced here: PBMCs, sampled before nivolumab (anti-PD-1) treatment. These receptors were taken from a person between 35 and 79 years old with oral cavity squamous cell carcinoma.

In its sample, this clone was seen once. The chain uses TRBV25-1 and TRBJ1-2; D not resolved. The CDR3 totals 14 residues. V lost 4 bases and J 2 bases, leaving 11 bases between the germline ends. Germline V gene sequence: CDR1 MGHDK, CDR2 SYGVNS. Written as DNA, the CDR3 is TGTGCCAGCAGTGGGACGCGACAAAACTATGGCTACACCTTC. Its translation: CASSGTRQNYGYTF.

The chain is built from TRBV29-1 and TRBJ2-7; D remains ambiguous. Trimming took 7 bases from V and 1 from J, leaving 11 bases between them. Germline CDR1 is SQVTM and CDR2 is ANQGSEA. This CDR3 comprises 12 residues. This chain's CDR3 is CSATDVSYEQYF. The CDR3 DNA is TGCAGCGCGACGGACGTTTCCTACGAGCAGTACTTC.

The chain recombines TRBV27 with TRBJ1-1; D unresolved. Germline V CDR1 and CDR2: MNHEY, SMNVEV (reference sequence). The CDR3 totals 15 residues. The V gene lost 2 bases and the J gene lost 4 bases, with 14 bases spanning the gap. This chain's CDR3 is CASSLRTINPTEAFF. DNA for the CDR3: TGTGCCAGCAGTTTACGGACCATAAACCCCACTGAAGCTTTCTTT.

This clone appeared a single time. An end of the junction differs from the germline gene, which may be a read error. This chain joins TRBV20-1 and TRBJ2-5, with TRBD2 as a possible D gene (5 bases). The germline gives CDR1 DFQATT, CDR2 SNEGSKA (reference sequence). This CDR3 contains 11 residues. CDR3 region: CSAAGVASKDF. CDR3 coding DNA: TGCAGTGCTGCTGGGGTGGCTAGCAAAGACTTC.

The rearrangement joins TRBV9 to TRBJ2-1; 10 bases line up with TRBD1. With V trimmed by 0 bases and J by 3 bases, 3 bases remained unmatched. Germline-derived CDR1 and CDR2 are SGDLS and YYNGEE. The CDR3 loop spans 16 amino acids. Here the CDR3 DNA reads TGTGCCAGCAGCGTAGGGGGGACAGGGGACTACAATGAGCAGTTCTTC. This translates into CASSVGGTGDYNEQFF.

V gene TRBV7-3 combines with J gene TRBJ2-5; weak D call: TRBD2 (6 bases). Trimming removed 0 bases at V and 7 bases at J, with 15 bases between. This CDR3 spans 15 amino acids. The germline gives CDR1 SGHTA, CDR2 FQGTGA. The CDR3 here is CASSLTGTSETTQYF. CDR3 DNA sequence: TGTGCCAGCAGCTTAACGGGGACTTCGGAAACGACCCAGTACTTC.

In this sample, this clone turned up a few times. The rearrangement uses TRBV19 and TRBJ1-2; D call uncertain. With 3 bases removed from V and 6 bases from J, the gap between germline ends came to 5 bases. Germline loops: CDR1 LNHDA, CDR2 SQIVND (reference sequence). The CDR3 spans 11 residues. CDR3 nucleotides: TGTGCCAGTAGTATCGAGGATGGCTACACCTTC. It specifies CASSIEDGYTF.

This clone showed up just a few times. The chain is built from TRBV30 and TRBJ1-3; a possible D gene is TRBD1 (5 bases). This CDR3 region has 18 residues. Germline CDR1 is GTSNPN and CDR2 is SVGIG (reference sequence). Trimming left V 5 bases short and J 0 bases short, with 23 bases between. The CDR3 sequence: CAWGRDAFFSSSGNTIYF. CDR3 coding DNA: TGTGCCTGGGGACGGGACGCCTTTTTCTCGTCCTCTGGAAACACCATATATTTT.

V gene TRBV6-6 combines with J gene TRBJ2-7; 7 bases line up with TRBD1. Germline V gene data show CDR1 as MNHNY and CDR2 as SVGAGI (reference sequence). The trim removed 6 bases at V and 5 bases at J, leaving 1 base unmatched. This CDR3 spans 11 amino acids. The CDR3, as DNA: TGTGCCAGCAGGACAGGGAACGAGCAGTACTTC. Encoded protein: CASRTGNEQYF.

This clone appeared a few times. Written as DNA, the CDR3 is TGTGCCAGCAGTGGGGACTATAGCAATCAGCCCCAGCATTTT. Its translation: CASSGDYSNQPQHF. This chain connects TRBV2 to TRBJ1-5; D perhaps matches TRBD1 (5 bases). CDR3 size: 14 residues. Germline values: CDR1 SNHLY, CDR2 FYNNEI. V lost 4 bases and J lost 0, with 7 bases in between.

This chain connects TRBV6-5 to TRBJ2-7; D might be TRBD1 (5 bases). The V and J ends lost 2 bases and 6 bases respectively, with 14 bases between them. The CDR3 consists of 14 residues. CDR1 and CDR2 from the germline V gene are MNHEY and SVGAGI. As DNA, the CDR3 is TGTGCCAGCAGTTACGGGCAGGGTCGAGGCGAGCAGTACTTC. Translation gives CASSYGQGRGEQYF.